This TCR beta chain was sequenced during a study of T cells after yellow fever vaccination. Across the study: With SMART-Seq v4 Ultra Low Input, the fractions containing low cell numbers were prepared.

TCRdb passed the 5' RACE reads through MiXCR, listing each CDR3 protein once. The profile shows 120,000 or so distinct CDR3 sequences, around 6.7% of them singletons. Many counts were recorded for this clonotype. CDR3 length equals 18 residues. Germline V CDR1 and CDR2: SGHVS, FQNEAQ. V trimming: 5 bases; J trimming: 3 bases; junction bases outside the gene matches: 8. This clonotype was sampled from a young man who received the YFV17D yellow fever vaccine. Source: CD4+ T cells sorted from PBMCs, taken around 45 days after the first yellow fever vaccination. The chain combines TRBV7-8 with TRBJ2-2; TRBD2 aligns across 14 bases. The CDR3 protein is CASSVTSGGAGYTGELFF. CDR3 DNA sequence: TGTGCCAGCAGCGTGACTAGCGGGGGGGCCGGTTACACCGGGGAGCTGTTTTTT. The full variable domain, completed using reference TRBV7-8 and TRBJ2-2, is GAGVSQSPRYKVAKRGQDVALRCDPISGHVSLFWYQQALGQGPEFLTYFQNEAQLDKSGLPSDRFFAERPEGSVSTLKIQRTQQEDSAVYLCASSVTSGGAGYTGELFFGEGSRLTVL.